These 27 T cell receptor beta chains share one sample of origin, sequenced in a study of regulatory T cells in long-lasting Graves disease (dated by TCRdb to 2020 to 2023). The sample's time point label is to be understood as: newly diagnosed GD, antithyroid drugs for less than 3 months. For both TCR sequencing and RNA sequencing, RNA was extracted from PBMCs using TRIzol. Libraries were prepared through multiplex PCR. The reads were generated on an Illumina HiSeq 4000. TCR beta libraries were built with iRepertoire HTBI primers and Arm-PCR amplification of CDR3 regions. The raw public data were reprocessed by TCRdb itself: fastp quality trimming at Q25, MiXCR clonotype calling, in-frame beta chains only. Rows with one shared CDR3 protein collapse into an entry with the most common genes and DNA. This sample holds about 620,000 distinct CDR3 sequences; roughly 15% were observed only once. Approximately 20% of the sample is taken by the ten largest.

A further study also used this sample, focusing on T cells in Graves' hyperthyroidism and ophthalmopathy.

This material consisted of peripheral blood mononuclear cells (PBMCs), taken at new diagnosis, from a patient treated with antithyroid drugs. Every receptor here comes from a woman aged 25 to 39 with Graves disease. Donor details come from another sample of the same person, matched by shared clones.

The rearrangement uses TRBV6-5 and TRBJ2-7; D is undetermined. Germline V lookup: CDR1 MNHEY, CDR2 SVGAGI. V was shortened by 0 bases and J by 2 bases, with 5 bases between the two germline ends. This CDR3 has 13 residues. The CDR3 loop is CASSYSQTYEQYF. CDR3 nucleotide sequence: TGTGCCAGCAGTTACTCCCAGACCTACGAGCAGTACTTC.

Concerning this clonotype: At one end, the junction sequence differs from germline, possibly due to a read error. The J gene is TRBJ2-7, the V gene TRBV28; weak D call: TRBD2 (5 bases). Germline CDR1 is MDHEN and CDR2 is SYDVKM. The CDR3 length is 17 residues. The CDR3 DNA sequence: TGTGCCAGCAGTCCCTCTAGCTCGGGGTTCAGTGTGGGAAGTAGTGACTTC. It translates to CASSPSSSGFSVGSSDF.

This clonotype came up a few times. V and J are TRBV30 and TRBJ2-3; 7 positions match TRBD2. With V trimmed by 4 bases and J by 0 bases, 10 bases remained unmatched. This CDR3 contains 16 residues. Germline loops: CDR1 GTSNPN, CDR2 SVGIG (reference sequence). The CDR3 spells CAWINFLADSTDTQYF. The DNA of the CDR3 is TGTGCCTGGATAAATTTTCTAGCGGATAGCACAGATACGCAGTATTTT. Variable domain in full (rest from reference TRBV30 and TRBJ2-3): SQTIHQWPATLVQPVGSPLSLECTVEGTSNPNLYWYRQAAGRGLQLLFYSVGIGQISSEVPQNLSASRPQDRQFILSSKKLLLSDSGFYLCAWINFLADSTDTQYFGPGTRLTVL.

There are a few counts of this clonotype. The J gene is TRBJ2-3, the V gene TRBV10-3, with 7 bases fitting TRBD2. J gave up 2 bases and V 4 bases, and 6 bases lay outside the gene matches. In germline, CDR1 is ENHRY, CDR2 SYGVKD. The CDR3 is made up of 15 amino acids. CDR3: CAISGGGVATDTQYF. CDR3 nucleotides: TGTGCCATCAGTGGGGGGGGTGTTGCCACAGATACGCAGTATTTT.

The chain carries TRBV5-5 and TRBJ2-7; 10 bases map to TRBD1. Germline assignment: CDR1 SGHKS and CDR2 YYEKEE (reference sequence). Germline trimming cut 2 bases from V and 6 bases from J; bases unmatched to any gene: 8. This CDR3 region has 15 residues. The CDR3 region has the DNA TGTGCCAGCAGCTTAGCAGGGACAGGGGAAGGCGAGCAGTACTTC. This codes for CASSLAGTGEGEQYF.

About this clonotype: A much more abundant neighbour one base away suggests this may be a read error. This sequence joins TRBV2 and TRBJ2-3, with 7 nucleotides matching TRBD2. Germline V gives CDR1 SNHLY, CDR2 FYNNEI. The CDR3 has 13 residues. This CDR3 is CTSFGEGTDTQYF. The CDR3 bases are TGTACCAGCTTTGGGGAGGGGACAGATACGCAGTATTTT.

In its sample, this clonotype was seen many times. The rearrangement uses TRBV11-2 and TRBJ2-3; D is ambiguous. The germline V gene has CDR1 SGHAT and CDR2 FQNNGV. V was clipped by 7 bases and J by 2 bases, with 13 bases between them. The CDR3 extends over 14 amino acids. Written as DNA, the CDR3 is TGTGCCAGCACTAGGGAATACGCCACAGATACGCAGTATTTT. This encodes CASTREYATDTQYF.

This clonotype occurred a few times. J is TRBJ1-4 and V is TRBV5-1, with a tentative D call TRBD1 (6 bases). This CDR3 region has 17 residues. With 1 base removed from V and 3 bases from J, the gap between germline ends came to 16 bases. Germline V gene sequence: CDR1 SGHRS, CDR2 YFSETQ. The CDR3 protein is CASSLKQGTGANEKLFF. DNA for the CDR3: TGCGCCAGCAGCTTGAAACAGGGCACAGGAGCTAATGAAAAACTGTTTTTT.

This clonotype was counted ten times or more. J is TRBJ2-2 and V is TRBV12-3 or TRBV12-4; D uncertain. The CDR3 loop spans 16 amino acids. Deletions cut 7 bases from V and 1 base from J, with 16 bases between. The CDR3 sequence: CASITRGRVNTGELFF. The CDR3 coding sequence is TGTGCCAGCATTACCCGAGGACGGGTGAACACCGGGGAGCTGTTTTTT.

In its sample, this clonotype was seen many times. The chain joins TRBV27 to TRBJ2-1; no firm D call. Trimming stripped 2 bases from V and 0 bases from J, with 8 bases between. The CDR3 is 15 residues long. CDR1 and CDR2 from the germline V gene are MNHEY and SMNVEV (reference sequence). For the CDR3, the DNA is TGTGCCAGCAGTTTAGTCCCCAGCTCCTACAATGAGCAGTTCTTC. Translated, it gives CASSLVPSSYNEQFF.

The chain uses TRBV6-4 and TRBJ2-1, with TRBD2 matching over 10 bases. Germline V gene data show CDR1 as MRHNA and CDR2 as SNTAGT. The CDR3 is made up of 15 amino acids. After removal of 3 bases from V and 9 bases from J, the junction contained 8 bases not matched to a gene. CDR3 DNA sequence: TGTGCCAGCAGTGAAATAGCGGGAGGCCTGAGTGAGCAGTTCTTC. This gives the protein CASSEIAGGLSEQFF.

This clonotype turned up a few times. The V call is TRBV3-1, the J call TRBJ2-6, with D maybe TRBD1 (6 bases). Germline assignment: CDR1 LGHDT and CDR2 YNNKEL (reference sequence). V was pared by 2 bases and J by 0 bases, with 20 bases between. The CDR3 consists of 20 residues. The CDR3 loop reads CASSQPSGTGPLSGANVLTF. The DNA for the CDR3 is TGTGCCAGCAGCCAACCATCCGGAACAGGGCCTCTCTCTGGGGCCAACGTCCTGACTTTC.

This clonotype was seen repeatedly, ten times or more. The V and J genes are TRBV7-9 and TRBJ2-3; D ambiguous. Trimming took 6 bases from V and 1 from J, leaving 8 bases between them. The CDR3 length is 13 residues. Germline V gene sequence: CDR1 SEHNR, CDR2 FQNEAQ (reference sequence). As DNA, the CDR3 is TGTGCCAGCAGGCCCGGCGGCACAGATACGCAGTATTTT. Encoded protein: CASRPGGTDTQYF.

This clonotype was counted a few times. The rearrangement uses TRBV18 and TRBJ2-3, with 8 bases lining up with TRBD2. V lost 6 bases and J lost 0; bases outside the gene matches: 17. The germline V gene encodes CDR1 KGHSH and CDR2 LQKENI. The CDR3 runs 19 residues. The CDR3 DNA reads as TGTGCCAGCTCCTATGTCGTCCTAGCCAGCGGGAGCAGCACAGATACGCAGTATTTT. Its protein is CASSYVVLASGSSTDTQYF.

The chain joins TRBV5-1 to TRBJ2-2; no clear D. The length of the CDR3 is 15 residues. The V end lost 0 bases, the J end lost 6 bases, and 12 bases lay between the germline ends. Germline V gene sequence: CDR1 SGHRS, CDR2 YFSETQ. The CDR3 reads CASSLVARSAGELFF. DNA of the CDR3: TGCGCCAGCAGCTTGGTAGCCAGGTCGGCCGGGGAGCTGTTTTTT.

This clonotype showed up many times. This chain links TRBV2 with TRBJ1-4; D may be TRBD1 (5 bases). Germline V gene data show CDR1 as SNHLY and CDR2 as FYNNEI. With 6 bases removed from V and 8 bases from J, the gap between germline ends came to 16 bases. This CDR3 region has 14 residues. In DNA form, the CDR3 reads TGTGCCAGCAGAGACGACAGCGGTATAGAAAAACTGTTTTTT. Amino acids: CASRDDSGIEKLFF.

The gene calls are TRBV10-3 and TRBJ2-3; a weak D match, TRBD1 (6 bases). Trimming shortened V by 10 bases and J by 5 bases, and 22 bases separated the two germline ends. Germline CDR1 is ENHRY and CDR2 is SYGVKD. This CDR3 contains 15 residues. CDR3 loop: CATARDTDAQDTQYF. CDR3 in DNA: TGTGCCACCGCTCGGGACACCGACGCCCAAGATACGCAGTATTTT.

The table lists this clonotype with a few counts. This rearrangement joins TRBV7-6 to TRBJ2-2; D uncertain. The ends were cut back, 5 bases at V and 7 bases at J, with 11 bases in the middle. Germline loops: CDR1 SGHVS, CDR2 FNYEAQ. This CDR3 contains 13 residues. In DNA form, the CDR3 reads TGTGCCAGCAGCCCCGACTTGGACGGGGAGCTGTTTTTT. Its protein product is CASSPDLDGELFF.

This clonotype was recorded a few times. This sequence joins TRBV20-1 and TRBJ2-3; 8 bases map to TRBD2. With 6 bases clipped from V and 8 bases from J, the junction kept 10 bases outside the gene matches. The germline V gene encodes CDR1 DFQATT and CDR2 SNEGSKA (reference sequence). CDR3 length equals 13 residues. The CDR3 sequence: CSAPKREFGTQYF. CDR3 DNA sequence: TGCAGTGCCCCGAAGCGGGAGTTTGGTACGCAGTATTTT.

This clonotype occurred a few times. The V call is TRBV28, the J call TRBJ2-1, with D perhaps matching TRBD1 or TRBD2 (5 bases each). CDR3 length: 14 amino acids. In germline, CDR1 is MDHEN, CDR2 SYDVKM. The germline V and J ends were trimmed by 4 bases and 4 bases, with 11 bases remaining between them. The CDR3 is CASSSGTQYNEQFF. Written as DNA, the CDR3 is TGTGCCAGCAGTTCGGGGACCCAATACAATGAGCAGTTCTTC. The whole variable domain, remainder taken from reference TRBV28 and TRBJ2-1, is DVKVTQSSRYLVKRTGEKVFLECVQDMDHENMFWYRQDPGLGLRLIYFSYDVKMKEKGDIPEGYSVSREKKERFSLILESASTNQTSMYLCASSSGTQYNEQFFGPGTRLTVL.

The chain links TRBV19 to TRBJ2-3; TRBD1 aligns across 9 bases. The CDR3 length is 15 residues. Germline loops: CDR1 LNHDA, CDR2 SQIVND (reference sequence). Trimming took 3 bases from V and 4 from J; bases not matched to a gene: 5. CDR3 DNA: TGTGCCAGTAGTATGGGGACAGGGTATGCAGATACGCAGTATTTT. This translates into CASSMGTGYADTQYF.

The chain carries TRBV4-2 and TRBJ2-1; maybe TRBD2 (5 bases). V lost 4 bases to trimming and J lost 9 bases, with 16 bases between them. Germline assignment: CDR1 LGHNA and CDR2 YNFKEQ. This CDR3 region has 14 residues. Written as DNA, the CDR3 is TGTGCCAGCAGCCCCCGAGGGTCGGCGATTGAGCAGTTCTTC. This translates into CASSPRGSAIEQFF.

The V gene is TRBV5-6, the J gene TRBJ1-1; D call uncertain. Between the trimmed V and J ends, which lost 2 bases and 4 bases, there was a span of 12 bases. This CDR3 has 14 amino acids. Germline values: CDR1 SGHDT, CDR2 YYEEEE. CDR3 bases: TGTGCCAGCAGCTTTGGGGTGGGTGGCACTGAAGCTTTCTTT. The encoded protein is CASSFGVGGTEAFF.

This clonotype appeared many times. The chain is built from TRBV9 and TRBJ1-5, with 10 bases matching TRBD1. The CDR3 totals 17 residues. V was pared by 4 bases and J by 4 bases, with 11 bases of the junction left unmatched. Per germline, CDR1 SGDLS and CDR2 YYNGEE. The CDR3 DNA reads as TGTGCCAGCAGCCACGAACCGGGACAGGGGAATAATCAGCCCCAGCATTTT. Amino acids: CASSHEPGQGNNQPQHF.

The J gene is TRBJ2-5, the V gene TRBV6-2 or TRBV6-3, with D unclear. V lost 6 bases and J 3 bases, leaving 17 bases between the germline ends. This CDR3 region has 15 residues. Germline CDR1 is MNHEY and CDR2 is SVGEGT. CDR3 in DNA: TGTGCCAGCAGACCAACCGACCCACACAAAGAGACCCAGTACTTC. It specifies CASRPTDPHKETQYF.

This clonotype came up many times. V gene TRBV3-1 combines with J gene TRBJ1-1; 9 bases line up with TRBD1. The ends lost 3 bases at V and 0 bases at J; junction bases unmatched: 2. The CDR3 is 15 amino acids. Germline loops: CDR1 LGHDT, CDR2 YNNKEL (reference sequence). This CDR3 reads CASSQWDRVNTEAFF. The DNA for the CDR3 is TGTGCCAGCAGCCAGTGGGACAGGGTGAACACTGAAGCTTTCTTT. The variable domain in full, with the rest retrieved from reference TRBV3-1 and TRBJ1-1, is DTAVSQTPKYLVTQMGNDKSIKCEQNLGHDTMYWYKQDSKKFLKIMFSYNNKELIINETVPNRFSPKSPDKAHLNLHINSLELGDSAVYFCASSQWDRVNTEAFFGQGTRLTVV.

This clonotype was picked up many times. The rearrangement joins TRBV6-5 to TRBJ1-5, with D perhaps TRBD1 (5 bases). The V end lost 3 bases, the J end lost 2 bases, and 8 bases lay between the germline ends. This CDR3 spans 14 amino acids. Germline V gene sequence: CDR1 MNHEY, CDR2 SVGAGI. As DNA, the CDR3 is TGTGCCAGCAGTTATAGGGGAGGCAATCAGCCCCAGCATTTT. Translation gives CASSYRGGNQPQHF.